Included here is one TCR beta chain sequence, with context. This specimen belongs to a study of Ad26.COV2.S vaccination and SARS-CoV-2 variants. The repertoire was sequenced with immunoSEQ multiplex PCR; TCRdb's copy has only in-frame clones and lacks some. The sample includes roughly 300,000 clones, 75% to 90% of them seen just once. Treatment described: 15 to 20 received Ad26.COV2.S at low or high dose, single or two shots; roughly five received placebo; per-sample allocation not given. Vaccine and placebo recipients were sampled on day 63 after the first injection. Between the trimmed V and J ends, which lost 4 bases and 10 bases, there was a span of 8 bases. The CDR3 contains 11 residues. CDR1 is LGHDT and CDR2 is YNNKEL in the germline V gene (reference sequence).

V gene TRBV3-1 (or the pseudogene TRBV3-2) combines with J gene TRBJ2-1, with a tentative D call TRBD2 (5 bases). This clonotype was sampled from a person aged 18-60 years who received the Ad26.COV2.S COVID-19 vaccine or a placebo. The sample in question was peripheral blood, obtained in a trial of Ad26.COV2.S vaccine versus placebo. CDR3 DNA: TGTGCCAGCAGCCCCGGGGTAGAGCAGTTCTTC. Its translation is CASSPGVEQFF.